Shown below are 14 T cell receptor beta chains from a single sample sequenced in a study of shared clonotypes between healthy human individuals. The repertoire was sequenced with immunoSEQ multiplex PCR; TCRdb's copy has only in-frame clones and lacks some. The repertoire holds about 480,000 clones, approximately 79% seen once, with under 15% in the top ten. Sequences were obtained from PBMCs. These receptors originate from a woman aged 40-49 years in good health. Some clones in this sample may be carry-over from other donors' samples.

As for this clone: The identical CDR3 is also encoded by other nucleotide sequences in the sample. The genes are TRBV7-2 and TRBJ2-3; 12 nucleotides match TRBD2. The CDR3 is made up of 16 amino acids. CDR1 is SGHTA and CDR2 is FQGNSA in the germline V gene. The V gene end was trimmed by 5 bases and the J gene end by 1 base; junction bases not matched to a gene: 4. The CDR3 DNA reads TGTGCCAGCAGCCCGAGACTAGCGGGAGGCACAGATACGCAGTATTTT. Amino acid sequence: CASSPRLAGGTDTQYF.

The CDR3 here is CASSLGGSSPYEQYF. For the CDR3, the DNA is TGTGCCAGCAGTTTAGGCGGGTCATCTCCCTACGAGCAGTACTTC. This rearrangement joins TRBV28 to TRBJ2-7; D might be TRBD2 (5 bases). From germline, CDR1 is MDHEN and CDR2 SYDVKM. This CDR3 is 15 amino acids long. With 2 bases removed from V and 2 bases from J, the gap between germline ends came to 13 bases.

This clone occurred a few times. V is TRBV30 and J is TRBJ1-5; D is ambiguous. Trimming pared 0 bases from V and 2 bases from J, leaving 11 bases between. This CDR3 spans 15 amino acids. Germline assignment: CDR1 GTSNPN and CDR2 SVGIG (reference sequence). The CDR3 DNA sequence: TGTGCCTGGAGTGTAGCGACATTCGGCAATCAGCCCCAGCATTTT. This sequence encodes CAWSVATFGNQPQHF.

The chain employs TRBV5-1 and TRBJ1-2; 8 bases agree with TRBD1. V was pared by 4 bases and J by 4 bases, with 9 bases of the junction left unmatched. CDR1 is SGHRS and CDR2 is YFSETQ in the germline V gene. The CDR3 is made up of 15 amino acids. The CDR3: CASSPGQGLGYGYTF. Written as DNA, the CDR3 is TGCGCCAGCAGCCCCGGACAGGGACTAGGCTATGGCTACACCTTC.

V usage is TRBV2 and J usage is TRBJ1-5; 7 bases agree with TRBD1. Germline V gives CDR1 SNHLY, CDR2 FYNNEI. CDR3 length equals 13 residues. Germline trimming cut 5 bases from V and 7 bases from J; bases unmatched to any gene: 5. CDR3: CASSPQGLQPQHF. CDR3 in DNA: TGTGCCAGCAGTCCACAGGGGTTGCAGCCCCAGCATTTT.

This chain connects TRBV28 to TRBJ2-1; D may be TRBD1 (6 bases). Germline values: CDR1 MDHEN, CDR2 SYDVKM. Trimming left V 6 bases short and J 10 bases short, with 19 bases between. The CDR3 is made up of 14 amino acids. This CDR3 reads CASSYRAFQLEQFF. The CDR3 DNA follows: TGTGCCAGCAGCTACAGGGCATTTCAACTCGAGCAGTTCTTC.

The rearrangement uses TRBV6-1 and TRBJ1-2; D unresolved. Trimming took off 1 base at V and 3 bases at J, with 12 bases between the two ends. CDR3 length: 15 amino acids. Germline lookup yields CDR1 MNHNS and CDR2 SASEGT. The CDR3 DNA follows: TGTGCCAGCAGTGAAGGGGTGACTAATTACTATGGCTACACCTTC. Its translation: CASSEGVTNYYGYTF.

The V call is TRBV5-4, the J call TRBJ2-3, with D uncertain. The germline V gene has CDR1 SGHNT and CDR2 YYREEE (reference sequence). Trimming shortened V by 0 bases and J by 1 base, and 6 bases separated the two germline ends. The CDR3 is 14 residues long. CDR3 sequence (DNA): TGTGCCAGCAGCTTGGCCCAGGGCACAGATACGCAGTATTTT. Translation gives CASSLAQGTDTQYF.

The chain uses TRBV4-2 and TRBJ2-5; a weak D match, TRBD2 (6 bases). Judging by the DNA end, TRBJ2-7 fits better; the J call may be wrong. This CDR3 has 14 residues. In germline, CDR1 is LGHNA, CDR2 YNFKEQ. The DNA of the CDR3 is TGTGCCAGCAGCCAAGACGGACTATCCTACGAGCAGTACTTC. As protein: CASSQDGLSYEQYF.

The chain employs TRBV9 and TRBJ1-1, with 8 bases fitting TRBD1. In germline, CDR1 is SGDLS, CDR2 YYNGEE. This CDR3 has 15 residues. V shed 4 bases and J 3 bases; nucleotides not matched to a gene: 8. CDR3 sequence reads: CASSLSGGADTEAFF. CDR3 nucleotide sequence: TGTGCCAGCAGCCTCTCAGGGGGCGCCGACACTGAAGCTTTCTTT.

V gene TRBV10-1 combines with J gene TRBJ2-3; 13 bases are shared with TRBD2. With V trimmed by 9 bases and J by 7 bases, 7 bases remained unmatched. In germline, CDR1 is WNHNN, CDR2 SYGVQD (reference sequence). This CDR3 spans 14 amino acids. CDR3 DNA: TGCGCCAGGAAACTAGCGGGAGGGCCGAATACGCAGTATTTT. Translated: CARKLAGGPNTQYF.

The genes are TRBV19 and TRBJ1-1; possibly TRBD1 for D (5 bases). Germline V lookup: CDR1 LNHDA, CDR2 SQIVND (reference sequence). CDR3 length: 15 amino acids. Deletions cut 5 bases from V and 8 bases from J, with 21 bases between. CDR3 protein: CASSSGLPEWREAFF. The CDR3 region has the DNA TGTGCCAGTAGTTCGGGACTCCCCGAATGGAGAGAAGCTTTCTTT.

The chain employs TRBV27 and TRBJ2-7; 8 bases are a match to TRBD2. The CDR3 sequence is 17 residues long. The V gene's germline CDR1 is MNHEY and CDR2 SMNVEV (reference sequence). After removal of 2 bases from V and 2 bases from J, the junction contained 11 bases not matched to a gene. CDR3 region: CASSLRGGYGAAYEQYF. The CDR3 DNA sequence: TGTGCCAGCAGTTTACGGGGGGGTTACGGCGCTGCCTACGAGCAGTACTTC.

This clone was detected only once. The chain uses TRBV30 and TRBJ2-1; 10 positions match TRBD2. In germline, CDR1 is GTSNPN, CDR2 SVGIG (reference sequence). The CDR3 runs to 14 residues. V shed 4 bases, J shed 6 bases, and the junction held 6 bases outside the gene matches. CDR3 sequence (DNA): TGTGCCTGGACTAGCGGGAGTCAAAGCAATGAGCAGTTCTTC. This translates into CAWTSGSQSNEQFF.